A selection of T cell receptor beta chains follows, all from one sample in a study of T cell responses to AZD1222 COVID-19 vaccine. The method was immunoSEQ multiplex PCR; TCRdb's version includes in-frame clones alone and lacks a portion of them. The table shows around 70,000 clones, with 70% to 90% occurring only once. Sequenced material: peripheral blood, taken 28 days after the second AZD1222 dose. These receptors originate from an adult who received the AZD1222 COVID-19 vaccine. CDR3s include the opening cysteine and the closing phenylalanine or tryptophan. The order of the fields is V gene, J gene, clone size, D gene, CDR3 DNA, CDR3 protein. A D gene is named only where the DNA matches it firmly. Only part of the rows carry a size: once, few, many, or a class if the clone is expanded.

V gene: TRBV5-4
J gene: TRBJ1-3
clone size: NA
D gene: TRBD1
CDR3 DNA: TGTGCCAGCAGCTTGGCAGGACAGGGGGCCCTCTCTGGAAACACCATATATTTT
CDR3 protein: CASSLAGQGALSGNTIYF

V gene: TRBV18
J gene: TRBJ2-1
clone size: NA
D gene: NA
CDR3 DNA: TGTGCCAGCTCAGGGACGGCGGGGAGCGATGAGCAGTTCTTC
CDR3 protein: CASSGTAGSDEQFF

V gene: TRBV5-4
J gene: TRBJ2-7
clone size: once
D gene: NA
CDR3 DNA: TGTGCCAGCAGCTTAGAAGGTTACGAGCAGTACTTC
CDR3 protein: CASSLEGYEQYF

V gene: TRBV10-3
J gene: TRBJ1-1
clone size: NA
D gene: TRBD1
CDR3 DNA: TGTGCCATCAGTGAGTTAGGACAGGGGGAAGCTTTCTTT
CDR3 protein: CAISELGQGEAFF

V gene: TRBV25-1
J gene: TRBJ1-5
clone size: NA
D gene: NA
CDR3 DNA: TGTGCCAGCAGTGAAAGTTCCAGACACAATCAGCCCCAGCATTTT
CDR3 protein: CASSESSRHNQPQHF

V gene: TRBV3-1/TRBV3-2
J gene: TRBJ1-4
clone size: NA
D gene: NA
CDR3 DNA: TGTGCCAGCAGTCTGATTGCAACTAATGAAAAACTGTTTTTT
CDR3 protein: CASSLIATNEKLFF

V gene: TRBV2
J gene: TRBJ1-5
clone size: NA
D gene: NA
CDR3 DNA: TGTGCCAGCAGTGAATACGGAGTTCAGCCCCAGCATTTT
CDR3 protein: CASSEYGVQPQHF

V gene: TRBV5-8
J gene: TRBJ1-2
clone size: few
D gene: NA
CDR3 DNA: TGTGCCAGCAGCCCGGGGGAGGGCCTGAGAGGCTACACCTTC
CDR3 protein: CASSPGEGLRGYTF

V gene: TRBV29-1
J gene: TRBJ2-5
clone size: NA
D gene: NA
CDR3 DNA: TGCAGCGTTGAAGTCCAGGGAAAGACCCAGTACTTC
CDR3 protein: CSVEVQGKTQYF

V gene: TRBV19
J gene: TRBJ1-2
clone size: NA
D gene: NA
CDR3 DNA: TGTGCCAGTAGTATAGGGAATGGAATTGGGGTTGGCTACACCTTC
CDR3 protein: CASSIGNGIGVGYTF

V gene: TRBV11-2
J gene: TRBJ1-1
clone size: NA
D gene: NA
CDR3 DNA: TGTGCCAGCAGACCTCAGACGCAGATCAACACTGAAGCTTTCTTT
CDR3 protein: CASRPQTQINTEAFF

V gene: TRBV3-1/TRBV3-2
J gene: TRBJ2-7
clone size: NA
D gene: TRBD1
CDR3 DNA: TGTGCCAGCAGCCTGAACTTCGGGACAGACCGACTATGGCAGTACTTC
CDR3 protein: CASSLNFGTDRLWQYF

V gene: TRBV29-1
J gene: TRBJ2-1
clone size: NA
D gene: TRBD2
CDR3 DNA: TGCAGCGTTGTACCAATAGCGGGAAACTCCTACAATGAGCAGTTCTTC
CDR3 protein: CSVVPIAGNSYNEQFF

V gene: TRBV12-3/TRBV12-4
J gene: TRBJ1-1
clone size: NA
D gene: NA
CDR3 DNA: TGTGGGGCAGGAGGTATGAACACTGAAGCTTTCTTT
CDR3 protein: CGAGGMNTEAFF

V gene: TRBV6-5
J gene: TRBJ1-1
clone size: NA
D gene: TRBD1
CDR3 DNA: TGTGCCAGCATTGGGGACAGGGGGCGTAAATCTGAAGCTTTCTTT
CDR3 protein: CASIGDRGRKSEAFF

V gene: TRBV27
J gene: TRBJ1-1
clone size: NA
D gene: NA
CDR3 DNA: TGTGCCAGCAGTCTGCTTGGGGGGAACACTGAAGCTTTCTTT
CDR3 protein: CASSLLGGNTEAFF

V gene: TRBV9
J gene: TRBJ1-3
clone size: NA
D gene: NA
CDR3 DNA: TGTGCCAGCAGCGAAACCCCTGGAAACACCATATATTTT
CDR3 protein: CASSETPGNTIYF

V gene: TRBV7-9
J gene: TRBJ1-3
clone size: once
D gene: NA
CDR3 DNA: TGTGCCAGCAGCTTGGAACAGGCCTTCTTAGATTTT
CDR3 protein: CASSLEQAFLDF

V gene: TRBV6-5
J gene: TRBJ1-1
clone size: NA
D gene: NA
CDR3 DNA: TGTGCCAGCAGTAGGGGGGAAGGGGGTCACACTGAAGCTTTCTTT
CDR3 protein: CASSRGEGGHTEAFF

V gene: TRBV7-3
J gene: TRBJ2-7
clone size: few
D gene: TRBD2
CDR3 DNA: TGTGCCAGCAGCTTATCTAGCGGGGGCTTCTACGAGCAGTACTTC
CDR3 protein: CASSLSSGGFYEQYF

V gene: TRBV11-2
J gene: TRBJ1-1
clone size: NA
D gene: TRBD1
CDR3 DNA: TGTGCCAGCAGCTTAGTTACAGGGGCCGCTTTCTTT
CDR3 protein: CASSLVTGAAFF

V gene: TRBV19
J gene: TRBJ2-2
clone size: NA
D gene: NA
CDR3 DNA: TGTGCCAGTAATGGCAGGGGAAGAAGAGGGGAGCTGTTTTTT
CDR3 protein: CASNGRGRRGELFF

V gene: TRBV6-5
J gene: TRBJ1-2
clone size: NA
D gene: NA
CDR3 DNA: TGTGCCAGCGTTAGGTCGACAGAACTAAGGGGCTACACCTTC
CDR3 protein: CASVRSTELRGYTF

V gene: TRBV5-1
J gene: TRBJ2-7
clone size: NA
D gene: TRBD2
CDR3 DNA: TGCGCCACCCGATCGGGGGGGAGCTCCTACGAGCAGTACTTC
CDR3 protein: CATRSGGSSYEQYF

V gene: TRBV19
J gene: TRBJ2-1
clone size: NA
D gene: NA
CDR3 DNA: TGTGCCAGTAGTATAGGTCACCCCTCCTACAATGAGCAGTTCTTC
CDR3 protein: CASSIGHPSYNEQFF

V gene: TRBV6-1
J gene: TRBJ1-5
clone size: NA
D gene: TRBD1
CDR3 DNA: TGTGCCAGCAGTGAAGTCGGGACAGGGGGCGATCAGCCCCAGCATTTT
CDR3 protein: CASSEVGTGGDQPQHF

V gene: TRBV29-1
J gene: TRBJ1-2
clone size: NA
D gene: NA
CDR3 DNA: TGCAGCGTTGAATTTTCCGGGTTGGGATATGGCTACACCTTC
CDR3 protein: CSVEFSGLGYGYTF

V gene: TRBV3-1/TRBV3-2
J gene: TRBJ1-1
clone size: NA
D gene: TRBD1
CDR3 DNA: TGTGCCAGCAGCCCCTGGGACAGGGGCGCTGAAGCTTTCTTT
CDR3 protein: CASSPWDRGAEAFF

V gene: TRBV9
J gene: TRBJ1-6
clone size: NA
D gene: NA
CDR3 DNA: TGTGCCAGCAGCGTAGCCGGGACCCCGGATTCACCCCTCCACTTT
CDR3 protein: CASSVAGTPDSPLHF

V gene: TRBV6-5
J gene: TRBJ1-1
clone size: few
D gene: TRBD1
CDR3 DNA: TGTGCCAGCAGTTACGACAGGGGGAATGAAGCTTTCTTT
CDR3 protein: CASSYDRGNEAFF

V gene: TRBV7-9
J gene: TRBJ1-5
clone size: NA
D gene: TRBD1
CDR3 DNA: TGTGCCAGCAGCTTTGACAGGGGCCCCAATCAGCCCCAGCATTTT
CDR3 protein: CASSFDRGPNQPQHF

V gene: TRBV7-2
J gene: TRBJ2-7
clone size: NA
D gene: NA
CDR3 DNA: TGTGCCAGCAGCTTAGCCCCGCTCGTACAAACCGAGCAGTACTTC
CDR3 protein: CASSLAPLVQTEQYF

V gene: TRBV25-1
J gene: TRBJ1-2
clone size: NA
D gene: NA
CDR3 DNA: TGTGCCAGCAGTGAAAACCTTGGGGGAAGGGGCTACACCTTC
CDR3 protein: CASSENLGGRGYTF

V gene: TRBV29-1
J gene: TRBJ2-5
clone size: NA
D gene: NA
CDR3 DNA: TGCAGCGTTGAAAAAGGGTTGGAGACCCAGTACTTC
CDR3 protein: CSVEKGLETQYF

V gene: TRBV11-2
J gene: TRBJ2-1
clone size: NA
D gene: NA
CDR3 DNA: TGTGCCAGCACAATTAGTCTGAACAATGAGCAGTTCTTC
CDR3 protein: CASTISLNNEQFF

V gene: TRBV6-2/TRBV6-3
J gene: TRBJ2-5
clone size: NA
D gene: NA
CDR3 DNA: TGTGCCAGCAGTTACCCGGGGATAGAGACCCAGTACTTC
CDR3 protein: CASSYPGIETQYF

V gene: TRBV7-2
J gene: TRBJ2-4
clone size: NA
D gene: TRBD1
CDR3 DNA: TGTGCCAGCAGTCTTAGACAGGGACGAGCCAAAAACATTCAGTACTTC
CDR3 protein: CASSLRQGRAKNIQYF

V gene: TRBV7-3
J gene: TRBJ1-1
clone size: NA
D gene: NA
CDR3 DNA: TGTGCCAGCAGCTCCCGTCGGGACACTGAAGCTTTCTTT
CDR3 protein: CASSSRRDTEAFF

V gene: TRBV20-1
J gene: TRBJ2-3
clone size: few
D gene: NA
CDR3 DNA: TGCAGTGCTAGTAGGGCAGTAAGGGGCACAGATACGCAGTATTTT
CDR3 protein: CSASRAVRGTDTQYF

V gene: TRBV12-3/TRBV12-4
J gene: TRBJ2-2
clone size: NA
D gene: NA
CDR3 DNA: TGTGCCAGCAGTCGGCAGGGGTTCGGGGAGCTGTTTTTT
CDR3 protein: CASSRQGFGELFF

V gene: TRBV3-1/TRBV3-2
J gene: TRBJ2-3
clone size: NA
D gene: NA
CDR3 DNA: TGTGCCAGCAGCCAAAGTGGTAGATGGGGCACAGATACGCAGTATTTT
CDR3 protein: CASSQSGRWGTDTQYF

V gene: TRBV12-3/TRBV12-4
J gene: TRBJ1-1
clone size: NA
D gene: NA
CDR3 DNA: TGTGCCAGCAGGACAACAGGAGGTGAAGCTTTCTTT
CDR3 protein: CASRTTGGEAFF

V gene: TRBV4-2
J gene: TRBJ1-2
clone size: medium-sized
D gene: NA
CDR3 DNA: TGTGCCAGCAGCCAGGGGGAGTCAATCTATGGCTACACCTTC
CDR3 protein: CASSQGESIYGYTF

V gene: TRBV7-9
J gene: TRBJ2-3
clone size: NA
D gene: TRBD2
CDR3 DNA: TGTGCCAGCAGCTTAGTTTTGGGACTAGCGGGAACAGATACGCAGTATTTT
CDR3 protein: CASSLVLGLAGTDTQYF

V gene: TRBV6-1
J gene: TRBJ2-3
clone size: NA
D gene: TRBD2
CDR3 DNA: TGTGCCAGCAGTGAAACTCTAGCGGGGACAGATACGCAGTATTTT
CDR3 protein: CASSETLAGTDTQYF

V gene: TRBV7-2
J gene: TRBJ2-1
clone size: NA
D gene: NA
CDR3 DNA: TGTGCCAGCAGCCCCTCCTGGTCAGAGGGCAATGAGCAGTTCTTC
CDR3 protein: CASSPSWSEGNEQFF

V gene: TRBV3-1/TRBV3-2
J gene: TRBJ2-5
clone size: NA
D gene: TRBD2
CDR3 DNA: TGTGCCAGCAGCCAGAAAGCGGGAGATACTCTACGGACCCAGTACTTC
CDR3 protein: CASSQKAGDTLRTQYF

V gene: TRBV6-4
J gene: TRBJ2-7
clone size: NA
D gene: TRBD2
CDR3 DNA: TGTGCCAGCAGTGACGGGTCTAGCGGGGCTTACGAGCAGTACTTC
CDR3 protein: CASSDGSSGAYEQYF

V gene: TRBV15
J gene: TRBJ2-3
clone size: NA
D gene: TRBD2
CDR3 DNA: TGTGCCACCAGCAGAGATCCCCTGGGCGGCGGGAGTTTTACAGATACGCAGTATTTT
CDR3 protein: CATSRDPLGGGSFTDTQYF

V gene: TRBV19
J gene: TRBJ2-1
clone size: NA
D gene: NA
CDR3 DNA: TGTGCCAGTAGTGATCAAAACCTAGGGGAAGTTTCGGATGAGCAGTTCTTC
CDR3 protein: CASSDQNLGEVSDEQFF

V gene: TRBV3-1/TRBV3-2
J gene: TRBJ1-3
clone size: NA
D gene: TRBD1
CDR3 DNA: TGTGCCAGCAGCCAATGGGGACAGGGGTCTAAGAACACCATATATTTT
CDR3 protein: CASSQWGQGSKNTIYF

V gene: TRBV5-1
J gene: TRBJ2-1
clone size: few
D gene: NA
CDR3 DNA: TGCGCCAGCAGCCAGGGACTCACCCTGTTTAGAGAGCAGTTCTTC
CDR3 protein: CASSQGLTLFREQFF

V gene: TRBV6-5
J gene: TRBJ2-1
clone size: NA
D gene: TRBD1
CDR3 DNA: TGTGCCAGCAATCACAGGGGGGCTGAACTGGGGCAGTTCTTC
CDR3 protein: CASNHRGAELGQFF